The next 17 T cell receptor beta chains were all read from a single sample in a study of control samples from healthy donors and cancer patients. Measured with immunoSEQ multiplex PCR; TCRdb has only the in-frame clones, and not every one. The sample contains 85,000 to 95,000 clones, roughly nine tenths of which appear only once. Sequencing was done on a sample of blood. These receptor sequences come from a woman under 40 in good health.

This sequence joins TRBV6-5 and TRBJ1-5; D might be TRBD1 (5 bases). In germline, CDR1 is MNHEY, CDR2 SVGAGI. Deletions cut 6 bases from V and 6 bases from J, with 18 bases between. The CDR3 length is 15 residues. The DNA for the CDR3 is TGTGCCAGCAGGGCAGGTAGCGGGGCGGCTCAGCCCCAGCATTTT. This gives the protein CASRAGSGAAQPQHF.

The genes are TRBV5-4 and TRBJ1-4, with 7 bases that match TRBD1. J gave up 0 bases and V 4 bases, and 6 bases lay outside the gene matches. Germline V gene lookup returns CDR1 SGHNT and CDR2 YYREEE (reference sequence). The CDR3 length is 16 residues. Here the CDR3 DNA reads TGTGCCAGCAGCCCGGGGACAGCTGCAACTAATGAAAAACTGTTTTTT. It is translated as CASSPGTAATNEKLFF.

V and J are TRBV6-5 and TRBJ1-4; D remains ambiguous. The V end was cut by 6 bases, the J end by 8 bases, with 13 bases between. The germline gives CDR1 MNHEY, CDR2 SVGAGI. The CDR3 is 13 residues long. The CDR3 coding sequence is TGTGCCAGCAGAAATAGGATGGGGGAAAAACTGTTTTTT. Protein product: CASRNRMGEKLFF.

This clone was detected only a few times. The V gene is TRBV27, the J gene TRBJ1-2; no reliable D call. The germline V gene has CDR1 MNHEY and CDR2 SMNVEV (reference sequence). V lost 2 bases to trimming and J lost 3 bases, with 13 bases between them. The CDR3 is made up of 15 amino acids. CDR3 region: CASSLGQSDYYGYTF. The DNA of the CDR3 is TGTGCCAGCAGTTTAGGGCAGAGCGACTACTATGGCTACACCTTC.

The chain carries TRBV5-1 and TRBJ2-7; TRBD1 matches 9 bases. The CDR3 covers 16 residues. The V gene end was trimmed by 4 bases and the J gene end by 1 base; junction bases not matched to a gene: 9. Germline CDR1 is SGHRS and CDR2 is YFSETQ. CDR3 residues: CASSLPLTGGSYEQYF. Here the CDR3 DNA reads TGCGCCAGCAGCCTCCCTCTGACAGGGGGGTCCTACGAGCAGTACTTC. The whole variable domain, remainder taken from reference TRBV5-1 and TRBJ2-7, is KAGVTQTPRYLIKTRGQQVTLSCSPISGHRSVSWYQQTPGQGLQFLFEYFSETQRNKGNFPGRFSGRQFSNSRSEMNVSTLELGDSALYLCASSLPLTGGSYEQYFGPGTRLTVT.

The CDR3 nucleotides are TGTGCCAGCAGCCAAGAATTCTTTTTTGGGGCTAATGAAGCTTTCTTT. This sequence encodes CASSQEFFFGANEAFF. J is TRBJ1-1 and V is TRBV4-2; tentative D call: TRBD1 (5 bases). Germline V gives CDR1 LGHNA, CDR2 YNFKEQ. Trimming cost V 0 bases and J 7 bases, with 18 bases left between them. The length of the CDR3 is 16 residues.

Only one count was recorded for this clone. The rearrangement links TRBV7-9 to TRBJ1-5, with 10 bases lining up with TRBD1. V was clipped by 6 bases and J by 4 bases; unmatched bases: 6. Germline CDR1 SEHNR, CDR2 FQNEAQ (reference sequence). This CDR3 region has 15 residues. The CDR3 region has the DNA TGTGCCAGCAGTCCGGGACAGGGGACGAATCAGCCCCAGCATTTT. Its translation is CASSPGQGTNQPQHF.

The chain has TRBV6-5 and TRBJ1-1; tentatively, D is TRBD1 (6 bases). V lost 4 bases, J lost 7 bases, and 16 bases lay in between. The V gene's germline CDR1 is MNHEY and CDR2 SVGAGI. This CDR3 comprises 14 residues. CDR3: CASSSTSLDSEAFF. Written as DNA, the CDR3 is TGTGCCAGCAGTTCCACATCATTGGACAGTGAAGCTTTCTTT.

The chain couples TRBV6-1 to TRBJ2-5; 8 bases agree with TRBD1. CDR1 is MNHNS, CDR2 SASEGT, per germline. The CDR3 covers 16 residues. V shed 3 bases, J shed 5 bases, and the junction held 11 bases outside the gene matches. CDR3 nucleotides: TGTGCCAGCAGTGAGTCCGGCCCAGGGGGCAGGGAGACCCAGTACTTC. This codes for CASSESGPGGRETQYF.

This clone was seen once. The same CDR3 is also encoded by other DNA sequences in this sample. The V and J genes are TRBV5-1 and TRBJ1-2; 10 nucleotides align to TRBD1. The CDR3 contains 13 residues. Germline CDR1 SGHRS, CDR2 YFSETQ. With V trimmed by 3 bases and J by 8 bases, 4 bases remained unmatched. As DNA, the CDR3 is TGCGCCAGCAGCTATGGACAGGGGGGGGGCTACACCTTC. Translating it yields CASSYGQGGGYTF.

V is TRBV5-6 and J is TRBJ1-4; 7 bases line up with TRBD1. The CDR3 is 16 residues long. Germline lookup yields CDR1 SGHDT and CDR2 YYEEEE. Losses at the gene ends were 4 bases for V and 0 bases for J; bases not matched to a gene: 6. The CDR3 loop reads CASSLGGTATNEKLFF. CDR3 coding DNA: TGTGCCAGCAGCCTGGGTGGGACAGCAACTAATGAAAAACTGTTTTTT.

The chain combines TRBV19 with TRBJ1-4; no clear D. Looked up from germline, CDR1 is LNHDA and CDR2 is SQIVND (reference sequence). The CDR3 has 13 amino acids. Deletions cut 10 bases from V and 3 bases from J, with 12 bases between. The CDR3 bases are TGTGCCACCCTCCCTGGACCTAATGAAAAACTGTTTTTT. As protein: CATLPGPNEKLFF.

The CDR3 DNA sequence: TGTGCCAGCAGCTTACTGGACAGGGTAGAAGCAGATACGCAGTATTTT. Amino acid sequence: CASSLLDRVEADTQYF. The chain links TRBV7-3 to TRBJ2-3; 8 bases fit TRBD1. Trimming cost V 2 bases and J 4 bases; bases outside gene matches: 8. Germline lookup yields CDR1 SGHTA and CDR2 FQGTGA. The CDR3 totals 16 residues. Full variable domain (outside the CDR3, taken from reference TRBV7-3 and TRBJ2-3): GAGVSQTPSNKVTEKGKYVELRCDPISGHTALYWYRQSLGQGPEFLIYFQGTGAADDSGLPNDRFFAVRPEGSVSTLKIQRTERGDSAVYLCASSLLDRVEADTQYFGPGTRLTVL.

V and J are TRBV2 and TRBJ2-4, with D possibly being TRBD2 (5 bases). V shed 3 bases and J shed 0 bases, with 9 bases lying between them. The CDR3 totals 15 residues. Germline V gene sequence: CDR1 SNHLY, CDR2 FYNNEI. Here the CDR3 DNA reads TGTGCCAGCAGTGACGAGCGGCTAGCCAAAAACATTCAGTACTTC. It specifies CASSDERLAKNIQYF.

The CDR3 DNA follows: TGCGCCAGCAGCTTGGGTGGGGATAATTCACCCCTCCACTTT. It translates to CASSLGGDNSPLHF. The V call is TRBV5-1, the J call TRBJ1-6; D gene uncertain. The CDR3 totals 14 residues. V was pared by 0 bases and J by 5 bases, with 6 bases between. Looked up from germline, CDR1 is SGHRS and CDR2 is YFSETQ.

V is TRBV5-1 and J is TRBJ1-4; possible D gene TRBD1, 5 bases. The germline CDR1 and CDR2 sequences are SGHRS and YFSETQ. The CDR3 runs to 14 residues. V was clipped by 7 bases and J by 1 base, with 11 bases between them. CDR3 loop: CASQIGGTNEKLFF. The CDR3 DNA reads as TGCGCCAGCCAAATTGGGGGAACTAATGAAAAACTGTTTTTT.

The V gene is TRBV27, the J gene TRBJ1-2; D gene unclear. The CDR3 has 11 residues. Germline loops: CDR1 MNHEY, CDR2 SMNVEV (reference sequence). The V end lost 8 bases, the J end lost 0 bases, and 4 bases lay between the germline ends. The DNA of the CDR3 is TGTGCCAGCGGGACTAACTATGGCTACACCTTC. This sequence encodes CASGTNYGYTF.